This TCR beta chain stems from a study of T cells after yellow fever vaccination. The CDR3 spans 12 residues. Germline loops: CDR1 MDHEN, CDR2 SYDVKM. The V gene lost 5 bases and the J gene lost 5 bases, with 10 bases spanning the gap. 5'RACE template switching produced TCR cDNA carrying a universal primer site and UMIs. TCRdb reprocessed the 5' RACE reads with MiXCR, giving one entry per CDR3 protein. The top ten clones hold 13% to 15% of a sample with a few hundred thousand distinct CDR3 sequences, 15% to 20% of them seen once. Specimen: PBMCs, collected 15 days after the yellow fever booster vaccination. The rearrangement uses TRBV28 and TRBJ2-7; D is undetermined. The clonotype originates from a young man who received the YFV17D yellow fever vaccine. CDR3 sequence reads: CASSEGPDEQYF. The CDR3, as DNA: TGTGCCAGCAGTGAAGGGCCAGACGAGCAGTACTTC.